Following are 17 T cell receptor beta chains from one sample sequenced in a study of Tregs in tolerant kidney transplant recipients. Related graft donors supplied nonmyeloablative bone marrow transplants, and mixed chimerism was transient. TCRdb's table, derived via immunoSEQ multiplex PCR, lists solely in-frame clones and lacks some. The table lists roughly 80,000 clones, more than 85% of them singletons. The sequenced sample was CD4+ T cells from blood (PBMCs), obtained 24 months after the transplant. The receptors come from a human patient who received a combined kidney and bone marrow transplant. Some T cells may possibly be graft donor cells.

This chain joins TRBV7-3 and TRBJ2-3, with TRBD2 identical over 10 bases. Germline V gene lookup returns CDR1 SGHTA and CDR2 FQGTGA. There are 15 residues in the CDR3. The junction had 4 bases not matched to a gene; V was cut back by 4 bases and J by 3 bases. The CDR3 region is CASSSPGLATDTQYF. Written as DNA, the CDR3 is TGTGCCAGCAGCTCTCCGGGACTAGCGACAGATACGCAGTATTTT.

This chain connects TRBV19 to TRBJ2-1; 12 bases fit TRBD2. The CDR3 spans 18 residues. The junction had 10 bases not matched to a gene; V was cut back by 3 bases and J by 4 bases. Per the germline V gene, CDR1 is LNHDA and CDR2 is SQIVND (reference sequence). CDR3 bases: TGTGCCAGTAGTATGCTTATGACTAGCGGGGGCGTTTACAATGAGCAGTTCTTC. Its translation is CASSMLMTSGGVYNEQFF.

This clone was recorded once. The V call is TRBV28, the J call TRBJ1-3; 8 positions match TRBD1. This CDR3 region has 16 residues. Germline CDR1 reads MDHEN; CDR2 reads SYDVKM. J gave up 4 bases and V 2 bases, and 7 bases lay outside the gene matches. The CDR3: CASSLGDRWGGNTIYF. CDR3 bases: TGTGCCAGCAGTTTAGGGGACAGGTGGGGAGGAAACACCATATATTTT.

V gene TRBV28 combines with J gene TRBJ2-7; D gene ambiguous. The V end lost 5 bases, the J end lost 0 bases, and 8 bases lay between the germline ends. CDR3 size: 13 residues. Germline loops: CDR1 MDHEN, CDR2 SYDVKM. This chain's CDR3 is CASSPGSSYEQYF. Here the CDR3 DNA reads TGTGCCAGCAGTCCAGGTTCCTCCTACGAGCAGTACTTC.

The V call is TRBV7-9, the J call TRBJ1-6; D unclear. This CDR3 contains 12 residues. CDR1 and CDR2 from the germline V gene are SEHNR and FQNEAQ (reference sequence). V was shortened by 8 bases and J by 8 bases, with 10 bases between the two germline ends. CDR3 residues: CASRGPYSPLHF. For the CDR3, the DNA is TGTGCCAGCCGAGGGCCCTATTCACCCCTCCACTTT.

This chain joins TRBV5-1 and TRBJ2-7; weak D call: TRBD1 (5 bases). This CDR3 is built from 15 residues. Deletions cut 4 bases from V and 4 bases from J, with 18 bases between. Germline CDR1 reads SGHRS; CDR2 reads YFSETQ. CDR3 amino acids: CASSAGRVGHYEQYF. In DNA form, the CDR3 reads TGCGCCAGCAGCGCCGGCCGGGTTGGACATTACGAGCAGTACTTC.

The chain combines TRBV5-1 with TRBJ2-2; the match to TRBD2 covers 9 bases. This CDR3 comprises 13 residues. Germline CDR1 and CDR2: SGHRS and YFSETQ. The trim removed 4 bases at V and 7 bases at J, leaving 2 bases unmatched. The CDR3 DNA reads as TGCGCCAGCAGCGGACTAGCGCTCGGGGAGCTGTTTTTT. Translating it yields CASSGLALGELFF.

This CDR3 is CASSNRGKKGYTF. CDR3 in DNA: TGTGCCAGCAGCAACAGGGGGAAAAAAGGCTACACCTTC. The chain couples TRBV7-2 to TRBJ1-2, with 8 positions matching TRBD1. This CDR3 has 13 residues. With V trimmed by 5 bases and J by 8 bases, 7 bases remained unmatched. Germline CDR1 SGHTA, CDR2 FQGNSA.

This clone has just a few counts. The chain is built from TRBV7-2 and TRBJ2-3, with a possible D match to TRBD2 (7 bases). V shed 2 bases and J shed 3 bases, with 12 bases lying between them. This CDR3 contains 15 residues. Germline CDR1 SGHTA, CDR2 FQGNSA. CDR3 nucleotide sequence: TGTGCCAGCAGCTTAATGAGGGGGGGGACAGATACGCAGTATTTT. It encodes CASSLMRGGTDTQYF.

This clone was detected once. CDR3 sequence reads: CASSLAGDMYTGELFF. For the CDR3, the DNA is TGCGCCAGCAGCTTGGCCGGAGATATGTACACCGGGGAGCTGTTTTTT. This rearrangement joins TRBV5-1 to TRBJ2-2; D ambiguous. CDR1 and CDR2 (germline): SGHRS, YFSETQ. This CDR3 has 16 amino acids. The V end was cut by 0 bases, the J end by 3 bases, with 12 bases between.

CDR3 nucleotide sequence: TGTGCCAGCAGCAAGATGGACAGATTGGTATTGGAGGCTTTCTTT. This gives the protein CASSKMDRLVLEAFF. The gene calls are TRBV21-1 and TRBJ1-1; whether TRBD1, the table's D call, matches the DNA was not checked. TRBV21-1 represents a pseudogene. The CDR3 is made up of 15 amino acids.

In the case of this clone: Other DNA sequences from this sample encode an identical CDR3 as well. The chain carries TRBV13 and TRBJ1-6; unclear D gene. Germline CDR1 PRHDT, CDR2 FYEKMQ (reference sequence). Trimming took 5 bases from V and 0 from J, leaving 11 bases between them. This CDR3 contains 16 residues. The CDR3 reads CASSNTGVSYNSPLHF. CDR3 nucleotides: TGTGCCAGCAGCAACACCGGGGTCTCCTATAATTCACCCCTCCACTTT.

This clone was detected only once. This chain links TRBV11-3 with TRBJ2-7; 9 bases line up with TRBD2. The CDR3 contains 15 residues. J lost 6 bases, V lost 2 bases, and 8 bases had no gene match. The germline V gene has CDR1 SGHNT and CDR2 YENEEA. DNA of the CDR3: TGTGCCAGCAGCTTAACTGGGGTAGCGGGAGCCGAGCAGTACTTC. Translating it yields CASSLTGVAGAEQYF. The full variable domain, its missing parts supplied by reference TRBV11-3 and TRBJ2-7, is EAGVVQSPRYKIIEKKQPVAFWCNPISGHNTLYWYLQNLGQGPELLIRYENEEAVDDSQLPKDRFSAERLKGVDSTLKIQPAELGDSAVYLCASSLTGVAGAEQYFGPGTRLTVT.

The chain joins TRBV11-3 to TRBJ2-2; D ambiguous. V gave up 5 bases and J gave up 0 bases, with 16 bases separating them. CDR1 and CDR2 from the germline V gene are SGHNT and YENEEA. The CDR3 consists of 17 residues. CDR3 nucleotide sequence: TGTGCCAGCAGCCCAAGCCTGCCCCCCCCGAACACCGGGGAGCTGTTTTTT. This encodes CASSPSLPPPNTGELFF. Full variable domain (remainder filled in from reference TRBV11-3 and TRBJ2-2): EAGVVQSPRYKIIEKKQPVAFWCNPISGHNTLYWYLQNLGQGPELLIRYENEEAVDDSQLPKDRFSAERLKGVDSTLKIQPAELGDSAVYLCASSPSLPPPNTGELFFGEGSRLTVL.

The chain joins TRBV5-1 to TRBJ2-1; TRBD2 matches 8 bases. V was clipped by 7 bases and J by 6 bases; unmatched bases: 9. The CDR3 has 14 residues. Germline CDR1 SGHRS, CDR2 YFSETQ. In DNA form, the CDR3 reads TGCGCCAGCGAATGGGGGGCGGGGGGCAATGAGCAGTTCTTC. It codes for CASEWGAGGNEQFF.

The rearrangement uses TRBV7-9 and TRBJ2-5; 14 positions match TRBD2. V lost 5 bases, J lost 4 bases, and 6 bases stayed unmatched. This CDR3 spans 16 amino acids. Germline V gene lookup returns CDR1 SEHNR and CDR2 FQNEAQ (reference sequence). The CDR3 DNA sequence: TGTGCCAGCAGCATCGGGACTAGCGGGAGTGCAGAGACCCAGTACTTC. This translates into CASSIGTSGSAETQYF.

The table lists this clone with a count of one. V and J are TRBV6-1 and TRBJ2-7; tentative D call: TRBD2 (5 bases). The CDR3 has 11 amino acids. CDR1 is MNHNS and CDR2 is SASEGT in the germline V gene. Trimming removed 2 bases from V and 9 bases from J, with 8 bases in between. This chain's CDR3 is CASSEWERQYF. In DNA form, the CDR3 reads TGTGCCAGCAGTGAATGGGAGCGGCAGTACTTC.